This entry describes one T cell receptor beta chain. Its antigen is unidentified. Germline V CDR1 and CDR2: LGHNA, YSLEER. V was pared by 0 bases and J by 7 bases, with 6 bases of the junction left unmatched. This CDR3 is built from 16 residues. Together with a sample-barcoded 5' primer, a J-beta primer mix was included in a second PCR lasting about 7 to 12 cycles. A template-switch adaptor that had 12 random nucleotides put a tag on each cDNA molecule. A single record per CDR3 protein comes from TCRdb applying MiXCR to the 5' RACE reads. The table includes 450,000 to 700,000 distinct CDR3 sequences, approximately 30% detected once. This sample was included in a study of blood T cells in healthy people across ages. Study findings and constraints: Naive T cell percentage and TCR beta diversity correlated strongly. Among T cells, TCR beta diversity per million cells dropped roughly linearly as age rose.

The sample was blood. The chain uses TRBV4-3 and TRBJ2-2; 9 positions agree with TRBD2. The sequence derives from a woman aged 70-85 years in good health. CDR3 residues: CASSQDLTSGVGELFF. In DNA form, the CDR3 reads TGCGCCAGCAGCCAAGATCTGACTAGCGGCGTCGGGGAGCTGTTTTTT.